This TCR beta chain was identified in a study of blood T cell repertoires in COVID-19. Study summary: The samples span acute and convalescent COVID-19 from the United States, Italy and Spain. T cells, B-cell-depleted T cells, or PBMCs provided the cDNA or gDNA that served as material.

Authors' analysis steps: Amplified reference gene primers provided the basis for estimating nucleated cell counts. Produced via immunoSEQ multiplex PCR; TCRdb's table is partial and in-frame only. V and J calls and clone size are copied from that table; D and trimming were computed from the DNA. The sample shows tens of thousands of clones, roughly four fifths of them seen only once. This TCR came from a man aged 45-65 years with active or convalescent COVID-19. Sequenced input: peripheral blood.

The CDR3 DNA reads TGTGCCAGCAGCCCCAGGGACAGAAACACCGGGGAGCTGTTTTTT. As protein: CASSPRDRNTGELFF. This chain connects TRBV13 to TRBJ2-2; 7 nucleotides agree with TRBD1. The CDR3 sequence is 15 residues long. Trimming cost V 5 bases and J 2 bases; bases outside gene matches: 5. Germline V gene lookup returns CDR1 PRHDT and CDR2 FYEKMQ (reference sequence).